A selection of T cell receptor beta chains follows, all from one sample in a study of cytomegalovirus exposure and HLA in healthy donors. TCRdb's table, derived via immunoSEQ multiplex PCR, lists solely in-frame clones and lacks some. Of around 150,000 clones in the sample, under 75% were seen once. The sample comprised PBMCs. The receptors come from an older woman in good health and CMV-seropositive. CDR3s include the opening cysteine and the closing phenylalanine or tryptophan. Each record gives: clone size, V gene, D gene, J gene, CDR3 DNA, CDR3 protein. D genes are given only for firm matches. A clone size is listed for some rows: how often the clone was seen (once, few, many), or a class if it is expanded.

-,TRBV18,-,TRBJ1-1,TGTGCCAGCTCACCAGTGGACACGGACACTGAAGCTTTCTTT,CASSPVDTDTEAFF
-,TRBV18,-,TRBJ2-3,TGTGCCAGCTCACCCCCTAGCTCCGATACGCAGTATTTT,CASSPPSSDTQYF
-,TRBV28,TRBD2,TRBJ2-7,TGTGCCAGTGCGAGCGGGAGTAGTAACGAGCAGTACTTC,CASASGSSNEQYF
few,TRBV4-3,TRBD2,TRBJ2-1,TGCGCCAGCAGCCGGGGACTAGCGGGAGGCCTCTCCTACAATGAGCAGTTCTTC,CASSRGLAGGLSYNEQFF
-,TRBV5-1,-,TRBJ1-1,TGCGCCAGCAGCTTCGGGGAGGACATAGGGGCTTTCTTT,CASSFGEDIGAFF
-,TRBV4-3,TRBD1,TRBJ2-7,TGCGCCAGCAGCCACCCCGGGCAGGGGGTGAACGAGCAGTACTTC,CASSHPGQGVNEQYF
-,TRBV28,-,TRBJ2-1,TGTGCCAGCAGTTTAAGGGGAATTGAGCAGTTCTTC,CASSLRGIEQFF
-,TRBV6-5,-,TRBJ1-1,TGTGCCAGCAGGCCGGGGGTCACGAACACTGAAGCTTTCTTT,CASRPGVTNTEAFF
-,TRBV6-5,-,TRBJ2-1,TGTGCCAGCAGTTTAACGGGTGATTCCTACAATGAGCAGTTCTTC,CASSLTGDSYNEQFF
-,TRBV7-2,-,TRBJ2-5,TGTGCCAGCAGCTATTTGACCGGGACTCACTTTTTCCAAGAGACCCAGTACTTC,CASSYLTGTHFFQETQYF
-,TRBV28,-,TRBJ1-2,TGTGCCAGCAGTTTATCAGGGCTAATAGCTAACTATGGCTACACCTTC,CASSLSGLIANYGYTF
-,TRBV15,TRBD1,TRBJ1-3,TGTGCCACCAGCTTATCGACAGGGCGAAACACCATATATTTT,CATSLSTGRNTIYF
few,TRBV5-1,TRBD2,TRBJ2-5,TGCGCCAGCTCCCCGGGCGGGAGAGTCGGAGAGACCCAGTACTTC,CASSPGGRVGETQYF
-,TRBV28,-,TRBJ2-2,TGTGCCAGCTACGGCGGAAGTGGGGGCTGGTACACCGGGGAGCTGTTTTTT,CASYGGSGGWYTGELFF
-,TRBV7-2,-,TRBJ2-1,TGTGCCAGCAGCTTAGAGCCACAACTATACAATGAGCAGTTCTTC,CASSLEPQLYNEQFF
-,TRBV7-9,TRBD1,TRBJ2-3,TGTGCCAGCAGCTTATTCACGGACAGGGGTGGGAGCACAGATACGCAGTATTTT,CASSLFTDRGGSTDTQYF
-,TRBV19,-,TRBJ2-4,TGTGCCAGTAGTACTGCTCCGGGACAACTAGCCAAAAACATTCAGTACTTC,CASSTAPGQLAKNIQYF
once,TRBV18,TRBD1,TRBJ1-1,TGTGCCAGCTCACCAGGACAGGGGGCCAGTCGACCTTTT,CASSPGQGASRPF
-,TRBV4-1,TRBD1,TRBJ1-2,TGCGCCAGCAGCCAAGATACACAGGGGTATGGCTACACCTTC,CASSQDTQGYGYTF
once,TRBV6-4,-,TRBJ2-3,TGTGCCAGCAGCAACTACGGGGGAGATACGCAGTATTTT,CASSNYGGDTQYF
-,TRBV7-3,-,TRBJ2-5,TGTGCCAGCAGCTTCACGGGACTGGCAATAGAGACCCAGTACTTC,CASSFTGLAIETQYF
-,TRBV29-1,-,TRBJ2-7,TGCAGCGTTGAGGGGGGGAGGGGGTACGACGAGCAGTACTTC,CSVEGGRGYDEQYF
-,TRBV14,TRBD2,TRBJ2-1,TGTGCCAGCAGAGGGACTAGCGGGAGTTACAATGAGCAGTTCTTC,CASRGTSGSYNEQFF
-,TRBV18,-,TRBJ1-1,TGTGCCAGCTCACCACCGGTAGGGAGGAACACTGAAGCTTTCTTT,CASSPPVGRNTEAFF
once,TRBV4-1,TRBD2,TRBJ2-7,TGCGCCAGCAGCATTAGCGGGAGGGAAGTGCAGTACTTC,CASSISGREVQYF
-,TRBV5-4,TRBD1,TRBJ1-1,TGTGCCAGCAGCGGCCGACAGGGGTTGAGGAACACTGAAGCTTTCTTT,CASSGRQGLRNTEAFF
-,TRBV7-9,TRBD2,TRBJ2-1,TGTGCCAGCAGCTTAATCCTAGCGGGAGTCAATGAGCAGTTCTTC,CASSLILAGVNEQFF
few,TRBV28,TRBD2,TRBJ2-7,TGTGCCAGCAGCGCCGGGACTACTTCCTACGAGCAGTACTTC,CASSAGTTSYEQYF
-,TRBV15,-,TRBJ2-7,TGTGCCACCAGCAGAGATTCCCTCTACGAGCAGTACTTC,CATSRDSLYEQYF
-,TRBV30,-,TRBJ1-1,TGTGCCTGGAGTGAAGCTGGGGGGAGAAGTACTGAAGCTTTCTTT,CAWSEAGGRSTEAFF
-,TRBV21-1,-,TRBJ2-2,TGTGCCAGCAGCACTAGACAGAGACGGGCCGGGGAGCTGTTTTTT,CASSTRQRRAGELFF
-,TRBV6-5,-,TRBJ2-7,TGTGCCAGCAGTTACTCGGAGCTAGTCTGGTACTTC,CASSYSELVWYF
-,TRBV6-1,TRBD1,TRBJ1-2,TGTGCCAGCACTGAGGGGAGACAGGGGGTAGGTGGCTACACCTTC,CASTEGRQGVGGYTF
-,TRBV15,TRBD1,TRBJ1-1,TGTGCCACCAGCAGGGTAAGGGGGCCGAACACTGAAGCTTTCTTT,CATSRVRGPNTEAFF
-,TRBV18,TRBD2,TRBJ2-7,TGTGCCAGCGCCTTTTCTAGCGGCTCCTACGAGCAGTACTTC,CASAFSSGSYEQYF
-,TRBV5-1,-,TRBJ1-1,TGCGCCAGCAGCCCTGAGGGGGGGTTCGACACTGAAGCTTTCTTT,CASSPEGGFDTEAFF
-,TRBV6-5,TRBD1,TRBJ2-7,TGTGCCAGCAGTGCGGGACAGGGAACCTACGAGCAGTACTTC,CASSAGQGTYEQYF
few,TRBV5-1,TRBD2,TRBJ2-7,TGCGCCAGCAGCCACCGACTAGCGGGAATCTACGAGCAGTACTTC,CASSHRLAGIYEQYF
-,TRBV15,TRBD1,TRBJ2-1,TGTGCCACCAGCAGAGATTGGGACAGGGGAGACAATGAGCAGTTCTTC,CATSRDWDRGDNEQFF
-,TRBV5-3,-,TRBJ1-2,TGTGCCAGAAGCCCAAGGGGGTGGTTGGTTCATGGCTATGGCTACACCTTC,CARSPRGWLVHGYGYTF